These 24 T cell receptor beta chains share one sample of origin, sequenced in a study of graft-versus-host responses after intestinal transplantation. Sequencing was performed with immunoSEQ multiplex PCR; in TCRdb, only in-frame clones are kept and a portion is missing. The data show 7,500 to 9,000 clones, 93% seen once. The starting material was PBMCs, obtained 11 days after intestinal transplantation. These receptors originate from a human patient who received an intestinal transplant, so some T cells may come from the graft donor.

This chain joins TRBV4-1 and TRBJ2-5; TRBD2 is a possible D gene (5 bases). CDR3 length: 14 amino acids. The germline gives CDR1 MGHRA, CDR2 YSYEKL. V gave up 2 bases and J gave up 7 bases, with 14 bases separating them. CDR3 loop: CASSQFLAAGTQYF. In DNA, the CDR3 is TGCGCCAGCAGCCAATTCCTAGCCGCCGGGACCCAGTACTTC.

The J gene is TRBJ2-7, the V gene TRBV4-1; 9 nucleotides match TRBD2. Germline CDR1 MGHRA, CDR2 YSYEKL. The CDR3 sequence is 18 residues long. The junction had 11 bases not matched to a gene; V was cut back by 1 base and J by 1 base. In nucleotides, the CDR3 is TGCGCCAGCAGCCAAGGGATTACCGCGGGAGGGCCTTCCTACGAGCAGTACTTC. Protein: CASSQGITAGGPSYEQYF.

This rearrangement joins TRBV28 to TRBJ2-1; TRBD2 agrees at 9 bases. Germline loops: CDR1 MDHEN, CDR2 SYDVKM. Trimming took 5 bases from V and 3 from J; bases not matched to a gene: 5. CDR3 size: 15 residues. The DNA of the CDR3 is TGTGCCAGCAGTACTAGCGGGCCGATCTACAATGAGCAGTTCTTC. Residues: CASSTSGPIYNEQFF.

V and J are TRBV28 and TRBJ2-7; D gene uncertain. Germline V gives CDR1 MDHEN, CDR2 SYDVKM. The CDR3 runs to 17 residues. Trimming removed 3 bases at V and 3 bases at J, with 21 bases between. The CDR3 DNA reads as TGTGCCAGCAGTTTTTTGCGACCAGAAGAGACACACTACGAGCAGTACTTC. It encodes CASSFLRPEETHYEQYF.

V is TRBV28 and J is TRBJ1-6, with D hard to call. Germline CDR1 reads MDHEN; CDR2 reads SYDVKM. The CDR3 sequence is 13 residues long. V was pared by 2 bases and J by 9 bases, with 8 bases between. This CDR3 is CASSLHRVSPLHF. The DNA of the CDR3 is TGTGCCAGCAGTTTACATCGGGTTTCACCCCTCCACTTT. Filled out from reference TRBV28 and TRBJ1-6, the complete variable domain reads DVKVTQSSRYLVKRTGEKVFLECVQDMDHENMFWYRQDPGLGLRLIYFSYDVKMKEKGDIPEGYSVSREKKERFSLILESASTNQTSMYLCASSLHRVSPLHFGNGTRLTVT.

The chain joins TRBV6-1 to TRBJ1-5; TRBD1 agrees at 7 bases. Looked up from germline, CDR1 is MNHNS and CDR2 is SASEGT. The CDR3 consists of 14 residues. V lost 8 bases, J lost 2 bases, and 6 bases stayed unmatched. Here the CDR3 DNA reads TGTGCCAGCGAAACAGGGGACGGCAATCAGCCCCAGCATTTT. Translated, it gives CASETGDGNQPQHF.

J is TRBJ1-2 and V is TRBV5-6, with a possible D match to TRBD1 (5 bases). The length of the CDR3 is 15 residues. Germline CDR1 is SGHDT and CDR2 is YYEEEE. Deletions cut 0 bases from V and 3 bases from J, with 12 bases between. CDR3 amino acids: CASSLAPRGDYGYTF. CDR3 in DNA: TGTGCCAGCAGCTTGGCGCCACGGGGGGACTATGGCTACACCTTC.

The rearrangement joins TRBV4-1 to TRBJ2-5; 12 bases agree with TRBD2. This CDR3 comprises 15 residues. J was trimmed by 5 bases and V by 3 bases; bases with no gene match: 4. CDR1 MGHRA and CDR2 YSYEKL come from the germline V gene. The CDR3 DNA follows: TGCGCCAGCAGCCAGACTAGCGGGGGCGGGGAGACCCAGTACTTC. It specifies CASSQTSGGGETQYF.

The chain carries TRBV5-4 and TRBJ1-2, with no clear D. Trimming removed 7 bases from V and 4 bases from J, with 23 bases in between. The germline V gene has CDR1 SGHNT and CDR2 YYREEE (reference sequence). The CDR3 is 16 amino acids. This CDR3 reads CASLSYIPGKTYGYTF. The CDR3 bases are TGTGCCAGCTTGTCATACATACCAGGAAAGACCTATGGCTACACCTTC.

This sequence joins TRBV5-6 and TRBJ1-5; 9 positions match TRBD1. After removal of 5 bases from V and 0 bases from J, the junction contained 12 bases not matched to a gene. The CDR3 has 18 amino acids. Per germline, CDR1 SGHDT and CDR2 YYEEEE. This chain's CDR3 is CASSSIGQGSSSNQPQHF. The CDR3 DNA follows: TGTGCCAGCAGTTCGATCGGACAGGGGAGTAGTAGCAATCAGCCCCAGCATTTT. The full variable domain, completed using reference TRBV5-6 and TRBJ1-5, is DAGVTQSPTHLIKTRGQQVTLRCSPKSGHDTVSWYQQALGQGPQFIFQYYEEEERQRGNFPDRFSGHQFPNYSSELNVNALLLGDSALYLCASSSIGQGSSSNQPQHFGDGTRLSIL.

The chain recombines TRBV15 with TRBJ1-2, with TRBD1 as a possible D gene (5 bases). This CDR3 is 13 amino acids long. Germline CDR1 and CDR2: LNHNV and YYDKDF (reference sequence). V dropped 0 bases and J dropped 8 bases, with 10 bases sitting between them. CDR3 sequence reads: CATSRDDGGGYTF. DNA for the CDR3: TGTGCCACCAGCAGAGACGACGGGGGGGGCTACACCTTC.

The CDR3 DNA reads as TGTGCCAGCAGTCGAACTCATGAGCAGTTCTTC. Translation: CASSRTHEQFF. The rearrangement uses TRBV28 and TRBJ2-1; no clear D. The germline CDR1 and CDR2 sequences are MDHEN and SYDVKM. The CDR3 is 11 amino acids. With 5 bases removed from V and 8 bases from J, the gap between germline ends came to 7 bases.

This clone was seen only once. This rearrangement joins TRBV28 to TRBJ1-2; 8 nucleotides line up with TRBD1. J was trimmed by 6 bases and V by 2 bases; bases with no gene match: 8. The V gene's germline CDR1 is MDHEN and CDR2 SYDVKM. The length of the CDR3 is 15 residues. The CDR3 loop reads CASSLEGQDFNGYTF. The CDR3 coding sequence is TGTGCCAGCAGTTTAGAGGGACAGGATTTCAATGGCTACACCTTC.

This clone was recorded a few times. The V call is TRBV7-8, the J call TRBJ2-7, with 7 bases fitting TRBD1. Trimming cost V 5 bases and J 4 bases; bases outside gene matches: 2. Germline V gives CDR1 SGHVS, CDR2 FQNEAQ. The CDR3 has 12 amino acids. The chain's CDR3 is CASSPRGYEQYF. The CDR3 coding sequence is TGTGCCAGCAGCCCCAGGGGGTACGAGCAGTACTTC.

This sequence joins TRBV15 and TRBJ1-1, with TRBD1 as a possible D gene (6 bases). This CDR3 has 16 amino acids. The germline CDR1 and CDR2 sequences are LNHNV and YYDKDF (reference sequence). V was trimmed by 3 bases and J by 3 bases, leaving 17 bases between them. The CDR3: CATSSEGVSLYTEAFF. CDR3 in DNA: TGTGCCACCAGCAGTGAGGGGGTGTCTTTATACACTGAAGCTTTCTTT.

This chain uses TRBV4-1 with TRBJ2-7, with 10 bases lining up with TRBD2. The CDR3 covers 19 residues. With 0 bases clipped from V and 6 bases from J, the junction kept 17 bases outside the gene matches. Germline V lookup: CDR1 MGHRA, CDR2 YSYEKL. CDR3 region: CASSQDLLAGMSIKGEQYF. CDR3 in DNA: TGCGCCAGCAGCCAAGACTTACTAGCGGGAATGTCCATAAAAGGCGAGCAGTACTTC.

This sequence joins TRBV4-1 and TRBJ1-1; 8 bases align to TRBD1. The CDR3 consists of 15 residues. In germline, CDR1 is MGHRA, CDR2 YSYEKL. Unmatched junction bases numbered 7, after V lost 1 base and J lost 6 bases. The CDR3 region has the DNA TGCGCCAGCAGCCAAGCTCAGGGGGCAGGGCCTGAAGCTTTCTTT. Translating gives CASSQAQGAGPEAFF.

This rearrangement joins TRBV5-4 to TRBJ2-3; 7 nucleotides align to TRBD2. The CDR3 consists of 20 residues. Looked up from germline, CDR1 is SGHNT and CDR2 is YYREEE (reference sequence). The V segment lost 2 bases and the J segment 3 bases; nucleotides outside the gene matches: 21. CDR3 loop: CASSFRPNRVVGGPTDTQYF. CDR3 sequence (DNA): TGTGCCAGCAGCTTTCGCCCCAATAGAGTAGTGGGAGGGCCAACAGATACGCAGTATTTT. The full variable domain, rest sourced from reference TRBV5-4 and TRBJ2-3, is ETGVTQSPTHLIKTRGQQVTLRCSSQSGHNTVSWYQQALGQGPQFIFQYYREEENGRGNFPPRFSGLQFPNYSSELNVNALELDDSALYLCASSFRPNRVVGGPTDTQYFGPGTRLTVL.

The count of this clone is one. The chain recombines TRBV15 with TRBJ2-7, with 11 bases lining up with TRBD1. Per germline, CDR1 LNHNV and CDR2 YYDKDF (reference sequence). This CDR3 spans 16 amino acids. Trimming removed 2 bases from V and 1 base from J; junction bases left unmatched: 4. The CDR3 coding sequence is TGTGCCACCAGCAGAAGAGGGACAGGGGGTTCCTACGAGCAGTACTTC. Residues: CATSRRGTGGSYEQYF.

This chain links TRBV28 with TRBJ1-1, with D possibly TRBD1 on 6 matching bases. Per the germline V gene, CDR1 is MDHEN and CDR2 is SYDVKM. This CDR3 region has 13 residues. The V end was cut by 6 bases, the J end by 5 bases, with 13 bases between. The CDR3 spells CASSQGQKTEAFF. Here the CDR3 DNA reads TGTGCCAGCAGCCAGGGGCAGAAGACTGAAGCTTTCTTT.

This clone was found once. CDR3 loop: CASSLRGGNSPLHF. In DNA, the CDR3 is TGTGCCAGCAGCTTACGAGGGGGAAATTCACCCCTCCACTTT. This chain joins TRBV11-2 and TRBJ1-6; the D gene is possibly TRBD1 (6 bases). The CDR3 is made up of 14 amino acids. Looked up from germline, CDR1 is SGHAT and CDR2 is FQNNGV. Trimming stripped 2 bases from V and 7 bases from J, with 9 bases between.

V usage is TRBV13 and J usage is TRBJ2-2; 10 bases align to TRBD1. The CDR3 totals 15 residues. In germline, CDR1 is PRHDT, CDR2 FYEKMQ (reference sequence). V was pared by 5 bases and J by 6 bases, with 6 bases of the junction left unmatched. The CDR3 DNA is TGTGCCAGCAGCGCCGGGACAGGGGATCCCGGGGAGCTGTTTTTT. Translating it yields CASSAGTGDPGELFF.

This chain connects TRBV7-8 to TRBJ2-3; 13 nucleotides align to TRBD2. Germline loops: CDR1 SGHVS, CDR2 FQNEAQ. The CDR3 covers 19 residues. V trimming: 3 bases; J trimming: 1 base; junction bases outside the gene matches: 10. The CDR3 sequence: CASSFPLAGGRRGTDTQYF. CDR3 sequence (DNA): TGTGCCAGCAGCTTCCCACTAGCGGGGGGGCGAAGGGGCACAGATACGCAGTATTTT.

This chain connects TRBV28 to TRBJ2-3, with 13 bases identical to TRBD2. V was clipped by 1 base and J by 9 bases; unmatched bases: 7. The germline CDR1 and CDR2 sequences are MDHEN and SYDVKM. The CDR3 runs 16 residues. The CDR3 loop is CASSLFRTSGGATQYF. The CDR3 DNA reads as TGTGCCAGCAGTTTATTCCGGACTAGCGGGGGCGCCACGCAGTATTTT.